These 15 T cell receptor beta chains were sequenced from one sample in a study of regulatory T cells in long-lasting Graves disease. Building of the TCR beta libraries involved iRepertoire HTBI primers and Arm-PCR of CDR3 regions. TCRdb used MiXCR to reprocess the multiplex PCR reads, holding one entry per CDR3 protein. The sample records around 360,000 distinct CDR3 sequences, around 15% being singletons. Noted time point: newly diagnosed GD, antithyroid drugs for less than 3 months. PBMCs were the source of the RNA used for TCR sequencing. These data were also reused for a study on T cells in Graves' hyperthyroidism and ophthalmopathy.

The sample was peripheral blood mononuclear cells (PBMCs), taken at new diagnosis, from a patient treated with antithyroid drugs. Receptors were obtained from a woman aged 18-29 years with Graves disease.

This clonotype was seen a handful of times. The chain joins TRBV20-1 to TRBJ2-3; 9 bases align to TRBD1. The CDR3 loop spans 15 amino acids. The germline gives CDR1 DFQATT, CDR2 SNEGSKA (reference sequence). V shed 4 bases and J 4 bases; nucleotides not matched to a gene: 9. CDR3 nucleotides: TGCAGTGCTATTCCGGGGACAGGGCGGGCAGATACGCAGTATTTT. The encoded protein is CSAIPGTGRADTQYF.

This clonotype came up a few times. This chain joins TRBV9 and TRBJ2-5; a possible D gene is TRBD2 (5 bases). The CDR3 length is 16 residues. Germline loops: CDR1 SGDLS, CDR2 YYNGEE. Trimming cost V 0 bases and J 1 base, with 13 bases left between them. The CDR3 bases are TGTGCCAGCAGCGTAGAAACGGGAACTTCCCAAGAGACCCAGTACTTC. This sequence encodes CASSVETGTSQETQYF. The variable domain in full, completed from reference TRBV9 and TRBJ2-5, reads DSGVTQTPKHLITATGQRVTLRCSPRSGDLSVYWYQQSLDQGLQFLIQYYNGEERAKGNILERFSAQQFPDLHSELNLSSLELGDSALYFCASSVETGTSQETQYFGPGTRLLVL.

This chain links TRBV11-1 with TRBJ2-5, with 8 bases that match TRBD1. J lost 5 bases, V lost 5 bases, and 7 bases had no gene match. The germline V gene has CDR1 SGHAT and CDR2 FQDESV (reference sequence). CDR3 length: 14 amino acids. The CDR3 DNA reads TGTGCCAGCAGCCCGAGGACAGGGTGGGAGACCCAGTACTTC. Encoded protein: CASSPRTGWETQYF.

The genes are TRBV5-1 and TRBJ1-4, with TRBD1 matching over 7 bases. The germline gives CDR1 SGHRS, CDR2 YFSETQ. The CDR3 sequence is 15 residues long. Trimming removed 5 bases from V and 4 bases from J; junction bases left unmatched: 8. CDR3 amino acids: CASRTQTGLNEKLFF. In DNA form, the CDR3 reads TGCGCCAGCAGAACCCAGACAGGGCTTAATGAAAAACTGTTTTTT.

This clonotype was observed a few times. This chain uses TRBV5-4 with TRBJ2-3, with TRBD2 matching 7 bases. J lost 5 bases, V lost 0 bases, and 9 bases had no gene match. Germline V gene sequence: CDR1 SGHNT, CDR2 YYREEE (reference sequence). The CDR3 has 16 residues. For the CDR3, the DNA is TGTGCCAGCAGCTTGGACTCTGGACTAGTGGGAGATACGCAGTATTTT. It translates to CASSLDSGLVGDTQYF. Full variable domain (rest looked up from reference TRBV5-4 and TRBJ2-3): ETGVTQSPTHLIKTRGQQVTLRCSSQSGHNTVSWYQQALGQGPQFIFQYYREEENGRGNFPPRFSGLQFPNYSSELNVNALELDDSALYLCASSLDSGLVGDTQYFGPGTRLTVL.

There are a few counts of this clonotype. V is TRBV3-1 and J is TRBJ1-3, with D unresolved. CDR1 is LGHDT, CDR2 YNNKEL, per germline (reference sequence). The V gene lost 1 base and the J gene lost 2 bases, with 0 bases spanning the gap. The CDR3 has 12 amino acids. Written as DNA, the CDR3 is TGTGCCAGCAGCCAAGCTGGAAACACCATATATTTT. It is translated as CASSQAGNTIYF.

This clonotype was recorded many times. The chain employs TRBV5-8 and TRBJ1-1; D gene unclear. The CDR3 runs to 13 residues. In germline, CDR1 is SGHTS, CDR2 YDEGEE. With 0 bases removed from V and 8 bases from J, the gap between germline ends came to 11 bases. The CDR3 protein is CASSLGYKGEAFF. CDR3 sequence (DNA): TGTGCCAGCAGCTTGGGGTATAAGGGAGAAGCTTTCTTT.

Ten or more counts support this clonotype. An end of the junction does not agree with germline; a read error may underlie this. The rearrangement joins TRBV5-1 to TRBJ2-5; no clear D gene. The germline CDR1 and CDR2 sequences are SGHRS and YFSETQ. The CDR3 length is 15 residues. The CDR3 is CANSLDPDSAETQYF. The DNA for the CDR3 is TGCGCCAACAGCTTAGACCCCGACTCGGCAGAGACCCAGTACTTC.

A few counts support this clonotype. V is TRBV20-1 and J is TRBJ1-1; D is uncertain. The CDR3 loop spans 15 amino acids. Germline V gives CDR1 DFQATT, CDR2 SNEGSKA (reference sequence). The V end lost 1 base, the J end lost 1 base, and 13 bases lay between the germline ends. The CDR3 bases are TGCAGTGCTAGAGGAGGGAACGGTTGGAACACTGAAGCTTTCTTT. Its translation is CSARGGNGWNTEAFF.

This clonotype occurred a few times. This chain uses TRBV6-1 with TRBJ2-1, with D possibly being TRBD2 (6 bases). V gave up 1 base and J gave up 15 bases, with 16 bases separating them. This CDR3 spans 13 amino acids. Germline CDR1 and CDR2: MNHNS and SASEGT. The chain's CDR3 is CASSEGGVLVGFF. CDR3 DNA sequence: TGTGCCAGCAGTGAAGGCGGGGTCCTGGTAGGGTTCTTC.

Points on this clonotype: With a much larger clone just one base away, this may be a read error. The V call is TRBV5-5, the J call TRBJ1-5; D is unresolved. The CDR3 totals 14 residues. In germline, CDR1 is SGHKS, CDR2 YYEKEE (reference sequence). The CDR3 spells CTSSLGRIGQPQHF. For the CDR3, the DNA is TGTACCAGCAGCTTGGGAAGGATAGGGCAGCCCCAGCATTTT.

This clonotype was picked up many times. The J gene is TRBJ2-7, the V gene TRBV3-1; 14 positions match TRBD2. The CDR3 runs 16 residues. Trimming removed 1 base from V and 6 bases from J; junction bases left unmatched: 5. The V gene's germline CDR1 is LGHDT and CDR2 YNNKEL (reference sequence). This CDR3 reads CASSQVLTSGRGEQYF. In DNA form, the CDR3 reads TGTGCCAGCAGCCAAGTCCTGACTAGCGGGAGGGGCGAGCAGTACTTC.

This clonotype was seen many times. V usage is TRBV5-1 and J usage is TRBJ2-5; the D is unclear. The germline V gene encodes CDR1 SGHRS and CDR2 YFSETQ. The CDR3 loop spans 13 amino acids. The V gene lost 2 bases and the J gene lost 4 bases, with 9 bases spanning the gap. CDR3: CASSFRVGETQYF. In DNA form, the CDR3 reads TGCGCCAGCAGCTTCCGGGTGGGAGAGACCCAGTACTTC.

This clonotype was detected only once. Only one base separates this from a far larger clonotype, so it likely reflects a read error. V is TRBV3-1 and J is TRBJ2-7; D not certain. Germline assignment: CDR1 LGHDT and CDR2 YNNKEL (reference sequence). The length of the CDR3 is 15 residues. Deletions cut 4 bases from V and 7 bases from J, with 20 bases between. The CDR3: CASSPTSFSYNEQYF. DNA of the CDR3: TGTGCCAGCAGCCCGACTTCTTTCTCCTACAATGAGCAGTACTTC.

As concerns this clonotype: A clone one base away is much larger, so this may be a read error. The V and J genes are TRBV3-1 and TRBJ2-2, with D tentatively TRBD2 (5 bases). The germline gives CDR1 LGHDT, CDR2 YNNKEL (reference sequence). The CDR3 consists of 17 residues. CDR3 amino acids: CASSRRVLPDDTGERFF. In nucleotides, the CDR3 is TGTGCCAGCAGCCGTCGGGTCCTCCCGGACGACACCGGGGAGCGGTTTTTT.